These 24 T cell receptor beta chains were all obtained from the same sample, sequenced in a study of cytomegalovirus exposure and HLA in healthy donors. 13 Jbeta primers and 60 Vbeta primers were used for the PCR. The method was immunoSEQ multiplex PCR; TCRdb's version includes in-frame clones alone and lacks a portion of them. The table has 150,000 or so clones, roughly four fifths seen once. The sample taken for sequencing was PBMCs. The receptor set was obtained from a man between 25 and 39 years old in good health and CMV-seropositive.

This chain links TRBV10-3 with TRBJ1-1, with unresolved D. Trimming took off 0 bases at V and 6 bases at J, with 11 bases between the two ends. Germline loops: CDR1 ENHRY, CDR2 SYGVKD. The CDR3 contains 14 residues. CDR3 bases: TGTGCCATCAGTGAGTCGCGCGGGTTGGCTGAAGCTTTCTTT. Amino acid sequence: CAISESRGLAEAFF.

The CDR3 bases are TGTGCCAGCAGCTCTAAGTCCTTTAACTATGGCTACACCTTC. Translating gives CASSSKSFNYGYTF. The chain uses TRBV6-5 and TRBJ1-2; D is unresolved. Trimming pared 6 bases from V and 1 base from J, leaving 12 bases between. Germline V gives CDR1 MNHEY, CDR2 SVGAGI. CDR3 length: 14 amino acids.

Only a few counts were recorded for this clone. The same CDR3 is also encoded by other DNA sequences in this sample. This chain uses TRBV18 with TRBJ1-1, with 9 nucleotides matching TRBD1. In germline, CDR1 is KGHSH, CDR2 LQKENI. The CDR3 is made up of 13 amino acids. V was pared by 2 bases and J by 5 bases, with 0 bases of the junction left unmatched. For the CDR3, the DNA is TGTGCCAGCTCACCAGGACAGGGGACTGAAGCTTTCTTT. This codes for CASSPGQGTEAFF.

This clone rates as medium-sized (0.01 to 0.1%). CDR3 region: CASSVRDTGELFF. The CDR3 DNA is TGTGCCAGCAGTGTGCGAGACACCGGGGAGCTGTTTTTT. This rearrangement joins TRBV25-1 to TRBJ2-2, with D unclear. Trimming took 4 bases from V and 3 from J, leaving 6 bases between them. The CDR3 contains 13 residues. In germline, CDR1 is MGHDK, CDR2 SYGVNS.

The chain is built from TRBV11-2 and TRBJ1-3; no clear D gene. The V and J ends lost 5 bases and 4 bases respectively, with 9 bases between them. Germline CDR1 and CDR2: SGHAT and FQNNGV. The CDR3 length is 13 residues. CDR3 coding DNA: TGTGCCAGCAGCCTCTTTCAGGGAAACACCATATATTTT. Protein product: CASSLFQGNTIYF.

The chain's CDR3 is CASSLERRHGEKLFF. The CDR3 DNA reads as TGTGCCAGTAGTTTGGAGCGGCGGCACGGAGAAAAACTGTTTTTT. The V and J genes are TRBV19 and TRBJ1-4; D remains ambiguous. V lost 5 bases and J 8 bases, leaving 18 bases between the germline ends. The CDR3 has 15 amino acids. Germline CDR1 is LNHDA and CDR2 is SQIVND (reference sequence).

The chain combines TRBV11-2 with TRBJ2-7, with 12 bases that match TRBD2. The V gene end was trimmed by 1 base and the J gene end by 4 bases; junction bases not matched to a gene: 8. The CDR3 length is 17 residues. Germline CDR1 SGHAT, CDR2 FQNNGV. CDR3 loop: CASSLGDGLAGRYEQYF. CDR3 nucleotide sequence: TGTGCCAGCAGCTTAGGGGACGGACTAGCGGGAAGGTACGAGCAGTACTTC.

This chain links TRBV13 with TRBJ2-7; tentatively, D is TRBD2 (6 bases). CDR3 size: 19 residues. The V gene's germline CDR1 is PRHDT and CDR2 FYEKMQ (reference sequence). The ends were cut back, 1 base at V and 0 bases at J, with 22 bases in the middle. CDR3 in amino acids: CASSLVGGYRGGGSYEQYF. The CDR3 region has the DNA TGTGCCAGCAGCTTAGTTGGAGGGTACCGCGGTGGAGGCTCCTACGAGCAGTACTTC.

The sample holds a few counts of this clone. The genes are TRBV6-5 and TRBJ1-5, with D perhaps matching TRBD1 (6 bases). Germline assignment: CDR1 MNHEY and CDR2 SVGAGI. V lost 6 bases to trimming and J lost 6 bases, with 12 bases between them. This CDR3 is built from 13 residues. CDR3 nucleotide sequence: TGTGCCAGCAGGTCCGACAGGAGTCAGCCCCAGCATTTT. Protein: CASRSDRSQPQHF.

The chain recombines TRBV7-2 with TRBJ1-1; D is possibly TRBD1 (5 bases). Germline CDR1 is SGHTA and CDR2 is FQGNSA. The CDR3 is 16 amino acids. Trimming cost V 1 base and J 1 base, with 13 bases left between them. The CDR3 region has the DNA TGTGCCAGCAGCTTAGTTCTTATTAGGGGGAACACTGAAGCTTTCTTT. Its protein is CASSLVLIRGNTEAFF.

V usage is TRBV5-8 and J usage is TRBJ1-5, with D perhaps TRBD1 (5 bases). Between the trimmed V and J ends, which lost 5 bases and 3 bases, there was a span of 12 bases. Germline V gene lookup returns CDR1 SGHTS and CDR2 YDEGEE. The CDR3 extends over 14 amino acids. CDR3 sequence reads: CASRAGGVNQPQHF. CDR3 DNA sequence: TGTGCCAGCAGGGCCGGGGGTGTCAATCAGCCCCAGCATTTT.

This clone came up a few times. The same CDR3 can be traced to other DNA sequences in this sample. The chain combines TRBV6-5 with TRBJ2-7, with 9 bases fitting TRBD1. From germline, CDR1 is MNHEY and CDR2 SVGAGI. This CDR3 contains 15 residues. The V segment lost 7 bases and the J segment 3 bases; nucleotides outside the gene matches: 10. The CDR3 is CASTLYAGQGYEQYF. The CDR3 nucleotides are TGTGCCAGCACCCTATACGCGGGACAGGGCTACGAGCAGTACTTC.

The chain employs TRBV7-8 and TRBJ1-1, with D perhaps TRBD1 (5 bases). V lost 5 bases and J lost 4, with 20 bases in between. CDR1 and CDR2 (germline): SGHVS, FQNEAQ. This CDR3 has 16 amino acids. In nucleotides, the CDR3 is TGTGCCAGCAGCCCACGGCCCTACCAGGGAAGCACTGAAGCTTTCTTT. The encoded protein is CASSPRPYQGSTEAFF. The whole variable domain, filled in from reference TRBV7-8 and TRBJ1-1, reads GAGVSQSPRYKVAKRGQDVALRCDPISGHVSLFWYQQALGQGPEFLTYFQNEAQLDKSGLPSDRFFAERPEGSVSTLKIQRTQQEDSAVYLCASSPRPYQGSTEAFFGQGTRLTVV.

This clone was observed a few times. Here the CDR3 reads CSARDREGTGELFF. The CDR3 DNA reads as TGCAGCGCCCGGGACAGGGAGGGAACCGGGGAGCTGTTTTTT. V and J are TRBV29-1 and TRBJ2-2; 9 bases are shared with TRBD1. V trimming: 7 bases; J trimming: 5 bases; junction bases outside the gene matches: 8. The CDR3 consists of 14 residues. CDR1 is SQVTM, CDR2 ANQGSEA, per germline.

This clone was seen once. In nucleotides, the CDR3 is TGTGCCAGCAGTTCTCCGCGGGAGCTATGGACCGGGGAGCTGTTTTTT. As protein: CASSSPRELWTGELFF. The chain links TRBV27 to TRBJ2-2; 7 nucleotides match TRBD2. This CDR3 region has 16 residues. Germline V gives CDR1 MNHEY, CDR2 SMNVEV (reference sequence). Germline trimming cut 4 bases from V and 5 bases from J; bases unmatched to any gene: 10.

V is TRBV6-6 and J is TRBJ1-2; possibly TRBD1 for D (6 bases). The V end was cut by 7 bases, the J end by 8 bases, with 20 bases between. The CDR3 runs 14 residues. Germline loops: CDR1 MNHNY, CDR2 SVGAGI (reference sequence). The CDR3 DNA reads TGTGCCAGCACCCCCCGAATGGGGGCGCGGGGCTACACCTTC. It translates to CASTPRMGARGYTF.

Here the CDR3 DNA reads TGTGCCAGCAGTTTAGGAGGGGGCGATGGCTACACCTTC. This translates into CASSLGGGDGYTF. The genes are TRBV27 and TRBJ1-2; TRBD1 agrees at 7 bases. The CDR3 is 13 amino acids. Germline trimming cut 2 bases from V and 6 bases from J; bases unmatched to any gene: 3. Germline values: CDR1 MNHEY, CDR2 SMNVEV (reference sequence).

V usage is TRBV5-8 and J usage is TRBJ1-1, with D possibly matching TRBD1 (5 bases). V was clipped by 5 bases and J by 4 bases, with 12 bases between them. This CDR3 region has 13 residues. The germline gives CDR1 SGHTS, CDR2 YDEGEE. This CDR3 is CASRRTGPTEAFF. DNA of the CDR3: TGTGCCAGCAGACGAACAGGACCCACTGAAGCTTTCTTT.

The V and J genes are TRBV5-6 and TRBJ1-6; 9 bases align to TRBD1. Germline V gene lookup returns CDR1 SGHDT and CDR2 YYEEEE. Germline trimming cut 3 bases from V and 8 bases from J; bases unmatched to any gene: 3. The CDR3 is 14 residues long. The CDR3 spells CASSSGQGYSPLHF. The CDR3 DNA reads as TGTGCCAGCAGCTCTGGACAGGGGTATTCACCCCTCCACTTT. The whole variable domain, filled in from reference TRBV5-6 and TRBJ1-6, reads DAGVTQSPTHLIKTRGQQVTLRCSPKSGHDTVSWYQQALGQGPQFIFQYYEEEERQRGNFPDRFSGHQFPNYSSELNVNALLLGDSALYLCASSSGQGYSPLHFGNGTRLTVT.

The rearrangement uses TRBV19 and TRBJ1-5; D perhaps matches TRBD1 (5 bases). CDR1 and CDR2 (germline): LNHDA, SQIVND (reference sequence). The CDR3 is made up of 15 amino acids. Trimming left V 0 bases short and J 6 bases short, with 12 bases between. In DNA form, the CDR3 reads TGTGCCAGTAGTATAGATCGTAGGGGATCTCAGCCCCAGCATTTT. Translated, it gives CASSIDRRGSQPQHF.

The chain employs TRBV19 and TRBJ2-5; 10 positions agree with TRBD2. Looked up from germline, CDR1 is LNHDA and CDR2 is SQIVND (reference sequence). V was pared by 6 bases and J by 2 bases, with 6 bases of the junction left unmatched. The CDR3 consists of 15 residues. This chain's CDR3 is CASRASGRGQETQYF. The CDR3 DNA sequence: TGTGCCAGTAGGGCTAGCGGGAGAGGGCAAGAGACCCAGTACTTC.

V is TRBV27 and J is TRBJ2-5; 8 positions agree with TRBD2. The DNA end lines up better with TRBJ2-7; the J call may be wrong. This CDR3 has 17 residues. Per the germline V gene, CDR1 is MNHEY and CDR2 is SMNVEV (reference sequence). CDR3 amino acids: CASREDSTAGASYEQYF. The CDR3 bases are TGTGCCAGCAGAGAAGACTCCACAGCGGGAGCATCCTACGAGCAGTACTTC.

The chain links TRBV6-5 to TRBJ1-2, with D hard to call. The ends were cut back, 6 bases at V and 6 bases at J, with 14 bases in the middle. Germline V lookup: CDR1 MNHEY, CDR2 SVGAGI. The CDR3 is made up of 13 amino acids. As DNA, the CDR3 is TGTGCCAGCAGCCTCCGCAGTACCGATGGCTACACCTTC. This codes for CASSLRSTDGYTF.

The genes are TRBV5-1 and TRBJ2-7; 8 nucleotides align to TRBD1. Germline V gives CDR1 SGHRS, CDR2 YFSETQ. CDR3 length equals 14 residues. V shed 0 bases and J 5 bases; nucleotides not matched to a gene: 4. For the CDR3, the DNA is TGCGCCAGCAGCTTGGAGGACAGGGACCACGAGCAGTACTTC. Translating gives CASSLEDRDHEQYF.